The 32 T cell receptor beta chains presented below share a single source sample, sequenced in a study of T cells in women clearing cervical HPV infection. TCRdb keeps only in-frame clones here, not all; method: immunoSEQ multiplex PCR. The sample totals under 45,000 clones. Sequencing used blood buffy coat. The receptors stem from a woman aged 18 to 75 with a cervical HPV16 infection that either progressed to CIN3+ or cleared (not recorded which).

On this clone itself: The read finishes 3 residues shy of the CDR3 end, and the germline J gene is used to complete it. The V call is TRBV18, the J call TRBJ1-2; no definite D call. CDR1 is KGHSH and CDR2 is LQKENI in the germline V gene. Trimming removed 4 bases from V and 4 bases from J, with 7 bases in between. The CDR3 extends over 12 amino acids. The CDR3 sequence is CASSQATYGYTF. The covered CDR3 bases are TGTGCCAGCTCACAAGCTACCTATGGC.

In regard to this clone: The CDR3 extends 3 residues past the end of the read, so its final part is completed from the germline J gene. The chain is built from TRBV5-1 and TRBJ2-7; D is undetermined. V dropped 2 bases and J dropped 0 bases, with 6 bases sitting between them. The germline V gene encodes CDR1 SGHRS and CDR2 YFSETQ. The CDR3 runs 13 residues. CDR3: CASSFGNSYEQYF. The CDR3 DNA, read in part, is TGCGCCAGCAGCTTTGGCAACTCCTACGAG.

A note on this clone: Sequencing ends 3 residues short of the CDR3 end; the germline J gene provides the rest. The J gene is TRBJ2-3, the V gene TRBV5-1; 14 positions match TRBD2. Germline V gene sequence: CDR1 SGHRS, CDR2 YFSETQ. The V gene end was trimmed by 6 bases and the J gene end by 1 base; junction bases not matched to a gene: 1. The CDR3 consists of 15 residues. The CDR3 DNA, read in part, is TGCGCCAGCACGGGACTAGCGGGAGGCACAGATACG. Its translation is CASTGLAGGTDT. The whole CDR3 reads CASTGLAGGTDTQYF.

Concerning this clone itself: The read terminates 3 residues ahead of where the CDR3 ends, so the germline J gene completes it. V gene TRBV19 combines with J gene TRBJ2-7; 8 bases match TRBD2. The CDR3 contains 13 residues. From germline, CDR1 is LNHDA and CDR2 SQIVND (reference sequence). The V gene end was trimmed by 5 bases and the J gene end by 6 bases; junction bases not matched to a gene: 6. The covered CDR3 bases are TGTGCCAGTAGTGCGGGACGGGGGGGCGAG. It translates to CASSAGRGGE. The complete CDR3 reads CASSAGRGGEQYF.

The chain's CDR3 is CSVHTGGIVPEAFF. The DNA read from the CDR3 is TGCAGCGTTCATACAGGGGGCATCGTCCCTGAA. The rearrangement links TRBV29-1 to TRBJ1-1, with 9 bases matching TRBD1. Read sequence stops 3 residues before the CDR3 end, and the germline J gene provides the missing end. Per germline, CDR1 SQVTM and CDR2 ANQGSEA. The CDR3 is 14 amino acids. Trimming cost V 5 bases and J 6 bases; bases outside gene matches: 10.

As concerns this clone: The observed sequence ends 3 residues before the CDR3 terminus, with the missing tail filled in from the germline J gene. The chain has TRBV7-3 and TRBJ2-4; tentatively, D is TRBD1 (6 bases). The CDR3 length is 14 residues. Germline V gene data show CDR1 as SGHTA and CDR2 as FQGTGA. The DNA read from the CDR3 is TGTGCCAGCAGCTTAAGGTCGGGTCAGGGGACT. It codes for CASSLRSGQGT. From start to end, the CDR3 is CASSLRSGQGTQYF.

The CDR3 sequence: CASSFDRAYEQYF. The CDR3 bases that were read are TGTGCCAGCAGCTTTGACAGGGCCTACGAG. J is TRBJ2-7 and V is TRBV5-4; 7 bases line up with TRBD1. Sequencing ends 3 residues short of the CDR3 end; the germline J gene provides the rest. The germline gives CDR1 SGHNT, CDR2 YYREEE (reference sequence). The ends lost 2 bases at V and 2 bases at J; junction bases unmatched: 1. The CDR3 spans 13 residues.

Incomplete CDR3 DNA: TGTGCCAGCAGCTTAAACGGACTAGCGGGAAACACCGGGGAG. It yields the protein CASSLNGLAGNTGE. The whole CDR3 is CASSLNGLAGNTGELFF. The chain is built from TRBV7-3 and TRBJ2-2; 12 nucleotides align to TRBD2. The read finishes 3 residues shy of the CDR3 end, and the germline J gene is used to complete it. V gave up 1 base and J gave up 2 bases; unmatched junction bases: 2. The CDR3 contains 17 residues. The V gene's germline CDR1 is SGHTA and CDR2 FQGTGA.

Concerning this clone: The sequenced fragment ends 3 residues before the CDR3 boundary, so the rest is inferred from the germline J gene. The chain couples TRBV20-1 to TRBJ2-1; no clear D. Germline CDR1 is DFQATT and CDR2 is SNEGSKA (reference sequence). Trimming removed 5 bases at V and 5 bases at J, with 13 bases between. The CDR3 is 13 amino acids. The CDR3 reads CSAPGYRDNEQFF. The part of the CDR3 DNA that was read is TGCAGTGCTCCAGGATACCGTGACAATGAG.

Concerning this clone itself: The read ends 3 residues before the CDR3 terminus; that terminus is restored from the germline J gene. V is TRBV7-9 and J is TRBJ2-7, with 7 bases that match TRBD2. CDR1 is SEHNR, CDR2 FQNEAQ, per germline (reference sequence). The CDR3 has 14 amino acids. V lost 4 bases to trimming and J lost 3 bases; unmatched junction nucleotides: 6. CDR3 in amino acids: CASSSTGGRYEQYF. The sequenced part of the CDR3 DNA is TGTGCCAGCAGCTCTACGGGGGGTCGCTACGAG.

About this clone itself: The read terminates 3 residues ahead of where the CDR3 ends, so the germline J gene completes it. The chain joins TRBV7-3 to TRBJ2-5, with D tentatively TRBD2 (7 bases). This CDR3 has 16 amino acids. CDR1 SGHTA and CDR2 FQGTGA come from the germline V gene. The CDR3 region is CASILPGGSSTDTQYF. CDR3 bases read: TGTGCCAGCATCCTCCCGGGGGGCTCCAGCACAGATACC.

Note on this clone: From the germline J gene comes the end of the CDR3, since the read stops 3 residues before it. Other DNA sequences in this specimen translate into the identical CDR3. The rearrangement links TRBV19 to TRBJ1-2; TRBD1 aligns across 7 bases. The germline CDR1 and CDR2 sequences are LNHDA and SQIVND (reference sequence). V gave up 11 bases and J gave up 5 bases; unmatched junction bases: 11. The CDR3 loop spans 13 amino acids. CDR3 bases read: TGTGCCCTTAGGGGGCTCGGTGGGTATGGC. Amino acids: CALRGLGGYG. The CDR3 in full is CALRGLGGYGYTF. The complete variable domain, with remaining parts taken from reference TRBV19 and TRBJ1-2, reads DGGITQSPKYLFRKEGQNVTLSCEQNLNHDAMYWYRQDPGQGLRLIYYSQIVNDFQKGDIAEGYSVSREKKESFPLTVTSAQKNPTAFYLCALRGLGGYGYTFGSGTRLTVV.

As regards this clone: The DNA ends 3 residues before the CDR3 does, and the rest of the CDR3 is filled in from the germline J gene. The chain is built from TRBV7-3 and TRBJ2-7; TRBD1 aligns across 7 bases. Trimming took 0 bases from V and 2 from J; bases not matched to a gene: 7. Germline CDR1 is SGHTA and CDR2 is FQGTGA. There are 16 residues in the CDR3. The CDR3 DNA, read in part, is TGTGCCAGCAGCTTAACGAGTTCAGGGGGTGCCTACGAG. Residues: CASSLTSSGGAYE. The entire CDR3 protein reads CASSLTSSGGAYEQYF. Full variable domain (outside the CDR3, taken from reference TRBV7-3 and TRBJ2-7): GAGVSQTPSNKVTEKGKYVELRCDPISGHTALYWYRQSLGQGPEFLIYFQGTGAADDSGLPNDRFFAVRPEGSVSTLKIQRTERGDSAVYLCASSLTSSGGAYEQYFGPGTRLTVT.

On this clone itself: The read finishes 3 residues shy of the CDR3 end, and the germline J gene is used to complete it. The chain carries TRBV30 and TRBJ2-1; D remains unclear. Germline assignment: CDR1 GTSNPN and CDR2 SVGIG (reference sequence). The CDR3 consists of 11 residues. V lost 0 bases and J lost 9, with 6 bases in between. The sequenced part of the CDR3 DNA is TGTGCCTGGAGTGTAATCCGTGAG. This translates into CAWSVIRE. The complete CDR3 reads CAWSVIREQFF.

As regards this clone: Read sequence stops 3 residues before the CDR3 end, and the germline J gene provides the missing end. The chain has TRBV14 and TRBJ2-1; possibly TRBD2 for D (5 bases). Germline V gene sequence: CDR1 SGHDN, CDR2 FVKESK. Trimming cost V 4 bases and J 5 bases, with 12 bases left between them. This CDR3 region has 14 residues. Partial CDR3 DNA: TGTGCCAGCAGCCCCAACCTAGCCCACAATGAG. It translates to CASSPNLAHNE. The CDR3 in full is CASSPNLAHNEQFF.

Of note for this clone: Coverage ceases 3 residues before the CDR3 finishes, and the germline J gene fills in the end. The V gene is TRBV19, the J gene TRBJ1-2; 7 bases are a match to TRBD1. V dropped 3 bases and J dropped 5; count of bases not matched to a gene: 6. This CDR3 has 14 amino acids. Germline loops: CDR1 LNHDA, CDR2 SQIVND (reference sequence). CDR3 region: CASSMSPGGYGYTF. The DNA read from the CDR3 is TGTGCCAGTAGTATGTCACCAGGGGGGTATGGC. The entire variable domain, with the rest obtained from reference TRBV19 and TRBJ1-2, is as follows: DGGITQSPKYLFRKEGQNVTLSCEQNLNHDAMYWYRQDPGQGLRLIYYSQIVNDFQKGDIAEGYSVSREKKESFPLTVTSAQKNPTAFYLCASSMSPGGYGYTFGSGTRLTVV.

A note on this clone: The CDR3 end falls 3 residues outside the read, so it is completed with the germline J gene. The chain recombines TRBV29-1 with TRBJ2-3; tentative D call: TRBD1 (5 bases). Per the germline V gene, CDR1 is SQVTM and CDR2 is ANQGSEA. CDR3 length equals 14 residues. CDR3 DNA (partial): TGCAGCGTTGTGGGGCAGAACACCCAAGAGACG. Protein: CSVVGQNTQET. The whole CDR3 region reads CSVVGQNTQETQYF.

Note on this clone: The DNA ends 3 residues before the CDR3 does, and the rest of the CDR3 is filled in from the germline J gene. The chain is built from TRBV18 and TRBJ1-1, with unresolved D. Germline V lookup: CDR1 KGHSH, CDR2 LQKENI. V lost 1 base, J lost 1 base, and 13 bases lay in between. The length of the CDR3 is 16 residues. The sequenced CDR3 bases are TGTGCCAGCTCACCACTGATCCGCGGATCGAACACTGAA. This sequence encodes CASSPLIRGSNTE. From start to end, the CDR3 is CASSPLIRGSNTEAFF.

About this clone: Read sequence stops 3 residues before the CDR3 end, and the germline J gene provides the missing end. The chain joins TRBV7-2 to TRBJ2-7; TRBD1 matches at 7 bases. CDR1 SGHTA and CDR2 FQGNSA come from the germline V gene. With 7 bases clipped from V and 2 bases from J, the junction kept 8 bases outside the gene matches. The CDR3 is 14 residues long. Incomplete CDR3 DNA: TGTGCCAGCATGCGAGACAGGGCACCCTACGAG. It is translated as CASMRDRAPYE. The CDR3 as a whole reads CASMRDRAPYEQYF.

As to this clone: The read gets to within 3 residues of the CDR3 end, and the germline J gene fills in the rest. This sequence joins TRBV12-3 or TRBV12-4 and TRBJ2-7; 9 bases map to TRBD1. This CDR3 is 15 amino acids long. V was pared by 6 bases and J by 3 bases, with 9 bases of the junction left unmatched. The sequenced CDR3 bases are TGTGCCAGCAGCTCCACCGGGACAGGGAACTACGAG. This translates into CASSSTGTGNYE. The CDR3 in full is CASSSTGTGNYEQYF.

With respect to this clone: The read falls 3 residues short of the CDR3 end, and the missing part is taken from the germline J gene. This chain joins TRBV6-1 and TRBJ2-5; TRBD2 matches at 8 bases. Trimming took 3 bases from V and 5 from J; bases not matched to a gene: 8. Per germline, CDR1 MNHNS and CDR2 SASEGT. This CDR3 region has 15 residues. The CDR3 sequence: CASSDPGLGRETQYF. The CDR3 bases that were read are TGTGCCAGCAGTGACCCGGGACTAGGGAGGGAGACC.

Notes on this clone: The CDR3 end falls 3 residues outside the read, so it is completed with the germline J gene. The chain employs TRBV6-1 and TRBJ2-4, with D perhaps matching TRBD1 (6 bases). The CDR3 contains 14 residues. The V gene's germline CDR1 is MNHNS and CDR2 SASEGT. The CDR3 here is CASSDPGEFHGQYF. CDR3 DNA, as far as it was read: TGTGCCAGCAGTGATCCAGGGGAATTCCATGGT.

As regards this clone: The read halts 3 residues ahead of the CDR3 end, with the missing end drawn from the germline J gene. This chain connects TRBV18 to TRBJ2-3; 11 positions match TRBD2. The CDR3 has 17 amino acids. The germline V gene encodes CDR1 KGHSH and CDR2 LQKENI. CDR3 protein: CASSPPSGTSGEETQYF. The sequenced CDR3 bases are TGTGCCAGCTCACCACCTTCTGGGACTAGCGGAGAAGAGACG.

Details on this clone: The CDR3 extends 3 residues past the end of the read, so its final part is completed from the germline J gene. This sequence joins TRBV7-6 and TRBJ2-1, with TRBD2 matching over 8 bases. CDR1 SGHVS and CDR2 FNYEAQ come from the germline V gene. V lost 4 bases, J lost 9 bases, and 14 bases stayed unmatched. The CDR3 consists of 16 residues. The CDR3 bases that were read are TGTGCCAGCAGCTCTTGGCGGGGGGAAGGGCGGGGTGAG. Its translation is CASSSWRGEGRGE. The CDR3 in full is CASSSWRGEGRGEQFF.

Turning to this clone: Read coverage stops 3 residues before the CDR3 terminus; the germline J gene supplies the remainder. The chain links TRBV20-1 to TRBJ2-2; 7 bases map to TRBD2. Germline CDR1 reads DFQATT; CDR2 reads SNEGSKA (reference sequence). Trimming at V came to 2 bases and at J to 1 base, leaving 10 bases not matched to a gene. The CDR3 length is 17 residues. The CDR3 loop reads CSARRDLLAENTGELFF. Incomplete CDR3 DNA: TGCAGTGCTAGACGGGACCTTCTAGCGGAGAACACCGGGGAG.

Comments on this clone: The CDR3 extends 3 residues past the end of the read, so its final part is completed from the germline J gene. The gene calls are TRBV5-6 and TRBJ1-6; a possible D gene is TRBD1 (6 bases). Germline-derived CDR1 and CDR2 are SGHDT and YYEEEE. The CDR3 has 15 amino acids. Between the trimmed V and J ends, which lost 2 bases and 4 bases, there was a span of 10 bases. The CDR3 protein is CASSLGQSYNSPLHF. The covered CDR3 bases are TGTGCCAGCAGCTTAGGACAGTCTTATAATTCACCC.

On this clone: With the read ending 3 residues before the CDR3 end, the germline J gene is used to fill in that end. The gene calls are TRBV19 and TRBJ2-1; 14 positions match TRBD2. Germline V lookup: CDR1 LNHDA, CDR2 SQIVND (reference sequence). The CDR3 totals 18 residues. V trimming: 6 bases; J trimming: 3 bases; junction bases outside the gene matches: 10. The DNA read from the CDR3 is TGTGCCAGTAGACCGAGGGGACTAGCGGGGGAGAACTACAATGAG. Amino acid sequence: CASRPRGLAGENYNE. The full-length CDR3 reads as CASRPRGLAGENYNEQFF.

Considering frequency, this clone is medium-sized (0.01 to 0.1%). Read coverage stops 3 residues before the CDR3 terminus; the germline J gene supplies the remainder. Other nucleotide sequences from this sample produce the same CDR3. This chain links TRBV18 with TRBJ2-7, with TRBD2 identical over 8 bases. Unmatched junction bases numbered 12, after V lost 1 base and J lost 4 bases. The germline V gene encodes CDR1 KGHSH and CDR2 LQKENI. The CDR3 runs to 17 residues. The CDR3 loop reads CASSPRRDTSGKYEQYF. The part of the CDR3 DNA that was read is TGTGCCAGCTCACCACGACGGGACACTAGCGGAAAATACGAG.

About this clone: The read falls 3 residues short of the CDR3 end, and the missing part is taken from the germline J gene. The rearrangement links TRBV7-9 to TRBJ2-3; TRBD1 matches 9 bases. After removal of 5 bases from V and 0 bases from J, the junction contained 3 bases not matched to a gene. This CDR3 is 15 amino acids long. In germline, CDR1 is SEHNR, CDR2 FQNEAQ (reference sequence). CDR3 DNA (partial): TGTGCCAGCAGCCCCGGGACAGGGAGCACAGATACG. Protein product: CASSPGTGSTDT. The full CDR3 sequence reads CASSPGTGSTDTQYF.

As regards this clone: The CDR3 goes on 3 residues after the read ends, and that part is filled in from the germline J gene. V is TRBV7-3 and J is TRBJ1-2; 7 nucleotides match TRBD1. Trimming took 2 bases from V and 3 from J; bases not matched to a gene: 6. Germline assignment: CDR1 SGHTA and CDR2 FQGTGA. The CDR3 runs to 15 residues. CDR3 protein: CASSLLQGQDYGYTF. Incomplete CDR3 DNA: TGTGCCAGCAGCTTATTACAGGGGCAAGACTATGGC.

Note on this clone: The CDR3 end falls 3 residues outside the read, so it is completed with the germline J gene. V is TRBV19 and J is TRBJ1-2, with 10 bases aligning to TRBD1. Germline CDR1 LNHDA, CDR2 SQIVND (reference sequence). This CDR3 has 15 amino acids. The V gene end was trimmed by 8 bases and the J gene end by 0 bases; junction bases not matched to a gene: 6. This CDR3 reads CASRQGAYPNYGYTF. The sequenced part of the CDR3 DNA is TGTGCCAGTCGACAGGGGGCCTACCCTAACTATGGC.

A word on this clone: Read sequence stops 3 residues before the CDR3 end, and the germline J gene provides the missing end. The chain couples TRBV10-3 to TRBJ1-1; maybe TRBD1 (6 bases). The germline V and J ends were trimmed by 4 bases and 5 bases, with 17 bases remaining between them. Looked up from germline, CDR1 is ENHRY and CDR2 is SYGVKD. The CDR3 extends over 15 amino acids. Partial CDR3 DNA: TGTGCCATCAGTGCGCGGGGGCAAACGGGGACTGAA. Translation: CAISARGQTGTE. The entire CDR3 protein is CAISARGQTGTEAFF.